The 30 T cell receptor beta chains presented below share a single source sample, sequenced in a study of cytomegalovirus exposure and HLA in healthy donors. A multiplex PCR was run with 60 Vbeta primers and 13 Jbeta primers. Using immunoSEQ multiplex PCR, the repertoire was profiled, and TCRdb retains in-frame clones only, with some absent. The table records roughly 160,000 clones, around four fifths of them present only once. Sequenced input: PBMCs. These receptors were taken from a woman in her forties or fifties in good health and CMV-seronegative.

This clone was seen more than once but under ten times. The chain links TRBV11-3 to TRBJ2-5; a possible D gene is TRBD1 (5 bases). CDR1 is SGHNT and CDR2 is YENEEA in the germline V gene. The CDR3 sequence is 14 residues long. Trimming took off 5 bases at V and 1 base at J, with 11 bases between the two ends. For the CDR3, the DNA is TGTGCCAGCAGCGTATGGGGCAGCCAAGAGACCCAGTACTTC. Its protein is CASSVWGSQETQYF.

CDR3: CASSNTDTQYF. The CDR3 nucleotides are TGTGCCAGCAGCAACACAGATACGCAGTATTTT. The chain joins TRBV6-5 to TRBJ2-3, with unresolved D. The germline gives CDR1 MNHEY, CDR2 SVGAGI. V lost 6 bases and J lost 2, with 3 bases in between. There are 11 residues in the CDR3.

The chain joins TRBV9 to TRBJ2-7, with D tentatively TRBD2 (7 bases). Trimming shortened V by 4 bases and J by 5 bases, and 13 bases separated the two germline ends. CDR1 SGDLS and CDR2 YYNGEE come from the germline V gene. The CDR3 is 13 residues long. The CDR3 is CASSPEGGHEQYF. CDR3 sequence (DNA): TGTGCCAGCAGCCCCGAGGGGGGGCACGAGCAGTACTTC.

The V call is TRBV5-1, the J call TRBJ2-5; TRBD2 matches at 12 bases. CDR1 and CDR2 (germline): SGHRS, YFSETQ. The ends lost 3 bases at V and 4 bases at J; junction bases unmatched: 4. The CDR3 is made up of 15 amino acids. This CDR3 reads CASSYGLAGRETQYF. The CDR3 DNA reads as TGCGCCAGCAGCTACGGACTAGCGGGAAGAGAGACCCAGTACTTC.

This chain connects TRBV5-1 to TRBJ2-1; D might be TRBD2 (6 bases). CDR3 length equals 15 residues. The germline V and J ends were trimmed by 0 bases and 5 bases, with 12 bases remaining between them. The germline gives CDR1 SGHRS, CDR2 YFSETQ. The DNA for the CDR3 is TGCGCCAGCAGCTTGGGGGACTCCCCTCACAATGAGCAGTTCTTC. This codes for CASSLGDSPHNEQFF.

Only a few counts were recorded for this clone. This chain connects TRBV7-2 to TRBJ1-1; unclear D gene. Germline lookup yields CDR1 SGHTA and CDR2 FQGNSA. This CDR3 comprises 14 residues. The V and J ends lost 1 base and 2 bases respectively, with 8 bases between them. The CDR3 spells CASSLGQANTEAFF. CDR3 DNA: TGTGCCAGCAGCTTAGGGCAGGCAAACACTGAAGCTTTCTTT.

The CDR3 coding sequence is TGTGCCAGCAGCTCGGACAGGGGGGGCACAGATACGCAGTATTTT. It codes for CASSSDRGGTDTQYF. The chain recombines TRBV7-2 with TRBJ2-3, with 10 bases identical to TRBD1. The germline V gene has CDR1 SGHTA and CDR2 FQGNSA. This CDR3 spans 15 amino acids. V trimming: 4 bases; J trimming: 1 base; junction bases outside the gene matches: 2.

The chain uses TRBV27 and TRBJ2-7; TRBD1 matches 7 bases. With 7 bases clipped from V and 5 bases from J, the junction kept 2 bases outside the gene matches. The CDR3 covers 11 residues. In germline, CDR1 is MNHEY, CDR2 SMNVEV (reference sequence). CDR3 nucleotides: TGTGCCAGCATAGGGACAGACGAGCAGTACTTC. Translation: CASIGTDEQYF.

The rearrangement joins TRBV28 to TRBJ1-1; D might be TRBD1 (5 bases). The CDR3 is 16 residues long. The V end lost 3 bases, the J end lost 6 bases, and 20 bases lay between the germline ends. The V gene's germline CDR1 is MDHEN and CDR2 SYDVKM. CDR3 in DNA: TGTGCCAGCAGTTTGGCGTTTCAGTGGGGGGTGGCTGAAGCTTTCTTT. As protein: CASSLAFQWGVAEAFF.

This chain connects TRBV19 to TRBJ2-7; 13 bases line up with TRBD2. After removal of 4 bases from V and 6 bases from J, the junction contained 9 bases not matched to a gene. The germline V gene has CDR1 LNHDA and CDR2 SQIVND (reference sequence). This CDR3 has 16 residues. CDR3 loop: CASSTLRTSGSFEQYF. In DNA, the CDR3 is TGTGCCAGTAGTACCCTTAGGACTAGCGGGAGTTTCGAGCAGTACTTC.

V usage is TRBV9 and J usage is TRBJ1-2; D not certain. This CDR3 region has 15 residues. The germline V gene encodes CDR1 SGDLS and CDR2 YYNGEE. V lost 4 bases and J 0 bases, leaving 13 bases between the germline ends. For the CDR3, the DNA is TGTGCCAGCAGCCCACGTTTGTTAGCTAACTATGGCTACACCTTC. Translated, it gives CASSPRLLANYGYTF.

V gene TRBV5-4 combines with J gene TRBJ2-5; 9 bases fit TRBD1. Germline V gene sequence: CDR1 SGHNT, CDR2 YYREEE (reference sequence). J gave up 5 bases and V 4 bases, and 9 bases lay outside the gene matches. This CDR3 is built from 15 residues. The CDR3 here is CASSLRTGEGETQYF. The CDR3 nucleotides are TGTGCCAGCAGCCTCCGGACAGGGGAGGGGGAGACCCAGTACTTC.

V usage is TRBV29-1 and J usage is TRBJ1-1; possibly TRBD1 for D (5 bases). The CDR3 is made up of 14 amino acids. CDR1 and CDR2 (germline): SQVTM, ANQGSEA. With 3 bases removed from V and 1 base from J, the gap between germline ends came to 12 bases. Written as DNA, the CDR3 is TGCAGCGTTGACCCCAGGGCTTCGAACACTGAAGCTTTCTTT. Protein sequence: CSVDPRASNTEAFF.

This chain joins TRBV2 and TRBJ2-7, with D possibly being TRBD1 (6 bases). Trimming cost V 8 bases and J 6 bases, with 17 bases left between them. The V gene's germline CDR1 is SNHLY and CDR2 FYNNEI. The CDR3 is 13 amino acids. Here the CDR3 reads CASLRQASGEQYF. CDR3 DNA: TGTGCCAGCCTTCGACAGGCCTCCGGCGAGCAGTACTTC.

V and J are TRBV9 and TRBJ2-7; no firm D call. V shed 0 bases and J shed 6 bases, with 10 bases lying between them. The CDR3 covers 13 residues. Germline V gives CDR1 SGDLS, CDR2 YYNGEE. In DNA, the CDR3 is TGTGCCAGCAGCGTAGGAGGCTACGGCGAGCAGTACTTC. This gives the protein CASSVGGYGEQYF.

The gene calls are TRBV5-1 and TRBJ2-7; TRBD1 matches at 8 bases. CDR3 length: 14 amino acids. Trimming cost V 3 bases and J 3 bases; bases outside gene matches: 5. Germline V CDR1 and CDR2: SGHRS, YFSETQ. CDR3 protein: CASSSAGGYYEQYF. CDR3 DNA: TGCGCCAGCAGCTCCGCAGGGGGCTACTACGAGCAGTACTTC.

Details on this clone: The same CDR3 arises from other DNA sequences in this sample as well. This chain links TRBV5-3 with TRBJ2-1; maybe TRBD1 (6 bases). TRBV5-3 is an ORF for which the function is uncertain. CDR3 length: 18 residues. V lost 0 bases and J lost 0, with 16 bases in between. The CDR3 coding sequence is TGTGCCAGAAGCTTGGGGCAGGGGAAGGGCTCCTCCTACAATGAGCAGTTCTTC. Translation gives CARSLGQGKGSSYNEQFF.

This chain joins TRBV15 and TRBJ2-5, with a weak D call TRBD1 (6 bases). Between the trimmed V and J ends, which lost 6 bases and 2 bases, there was a span of 19 bases. Per germline, CDR1 LNHNV and CDR2 YYDKDF (reference sequence). This CDR3 contains 16 residues. The CDR3 spells CATSWGQAQLQETQYF. DNA for the CDR3: TGTGCCACCAGTTGGGGGCAGGCCCAACTGCAAGAGACCCAGTACTTC. Full variable domain (rest looked up from reference TRBV15 and TRBJ2-5): DAMVIQNPRYQVTQFGKPVTLSCSQTLNHNVMYWYQQKSSQAPKLLFHYYDKDFNNEADTPDNFQSRRPNTSFCFLDIRSPGLGDTAMYLCATSWGQAQLQETQYFGPGTRLLVL.

The gene calls are TRBV10-3 and TRBJ1-2; TRBD1 matches at 10 bases. This CDR3 comprises 14 residues. Germline trimming cut 5 bases from V and 4 bases from J; bases unmatched to any gene: 4. Germline CDR1 reads ENHRY; CDR2 reads SYGVKD. The CDR3 bases are TGTGCCATCAGTCCGGGACAGGGGAGCTATGGCTACACCTTC. This translates into CAISPGQGSYGYTF.

This clone occurred a few times. The chain employs TRBV11-2 and TRBJ1-1, with D unresolved. The length of the CDR3 is 13 residues. Trimming cost V 2 bases and J 0 bases, with 4 bases left between them. Germline V gene sequence: CDR1 SGHAT, CDR2 FQNNGV. The CDR3 loop is CASSLSLNTEAFF. The CDR3 DNA sequence: TGTGCCAGCAGCTTAAGCCTGAACACTGAAGCTTTCTTT.

The chain is built from TRBV4-1 and TRBJ1-2; weak D call: TRBD1 (5 bases). In germline, CDR1 is MGHRA, CDR2 YSYEKL. The ends were cut back, 1 base at V and 8 bases at J, with 11 bases in the middle. The CDR3 has 13 residues. In DNA form, the CDR3 reads TGCGCCAGCAGCCAAGTCTACCGGGGGGGCTACACCTTC. This encodes CASSQVYRGGYTF.

CDR3 amino acids: CASGLGQGGYTF. The CDR3 region has the DNA TGTGCTAGTGGTTTAGGACAGGGCGGCTACACCTTC. The V and J genes are TRBV12-5 and TRBJ1-2; 8 nucleotides align to TRBD1. Germline-derived CDR1 and CDR2 are LGHNT and FRNRAP. The CDR3 has 12 residues. With 3 bases clipped from V and 8 bases from J, the junction kept 2 bases outside the gene matches.

The chain links TRBV7-9 to TRBJ2-7; TRBD1 might be the D (6 bases). Trimming left V 6 bases short and J 5 bases short, with 11 bases between. Germline values: CDR1 SEHNR, CDR2 FQNEAQ (reference sequence). This CDR3 region has 12 residues. The CDR3 bases are TGTGCCAGCAGTATTCAGGGGAACGAGCAGTACTTC. Encoded protein: CASSIQGNEQYF.

This chain joins TRBV7-2 and TRBJ2-3; 7 positions agree with TRBD1. The CDR3 runs to 18 residues. V dropped 2 bases and J dropped 2; count of bases not matched to a gene: 13. Germline loops: CDR1 SGHTA, CDR2 FQGNSA. The CDR3 sequence: CASSLMQSDGTDTDTQYF. The CDR3 bases are TGTGCCAGCAGCTTAATGCAGTCCGACGGGACAGACACAGATACGCAGTATTTT.

The CDR3 nucleotides read TGTGCCAGCAGTTCCCTGGGACAGGGGGGAGAGACCCAGTACTTC. Encoded protein: CASSSLGQGGETQYF. This rearrangement joins TRBV28 to TRBJ2-5; TRBD1 agrees at 11 bases. Per the germline V gene, CDR1 is MDHEN and CDR2 is SYDVKM. V lost 4 bases and J lost 4; bases outside the gene matches: 5. CDR3 length: 15 residues.

The CDR3 region has the DNA TGTGCCAGCAGCCCTGGGACTAGCGGCCGGGTTGGGACCCAGTACTTC. Residues: CASSPGTSGRVGTQYF. The chain joins TRBV5-8 to TRBJ2-5; 11 nucleotides line up with TRBD2. CDR1 SGHTS and CDR2 YDEGEE come from the germline V gene. V shed 4 bases, J shed 7 bases, and the junction held 12 bases outside the gene matches. CDR3 size: 16 residues.

J is TRBJ2-1 and V is TRBV7-9, with 7 nucleotides matching TRBD1. The CDR3 contains 14 residues. CDR1 and CDR2 from the germline V gene are SEHNR and FQNEAQ (reference sequence). Losses at the gene ends were 3 bases for V and 6 bases for J; bases not matched to a gene: 5. CDR3 region: CASSFGQERNEQFF. The CDR3 DNA is TGTGCCAGCAGCTTCGGACAGGAGCGCAATGAGCAGTTCTTC.

The chain joins TRBV7-9 to TRBJ1-1, with D perhaps TRBD1 (5 bases). The CDR3 consists of 15 residues. In germline, CDR1 is SEHNR, CDR2 FQNEAQ (reference sequence). V shed 3 bases and J shed 4 bases, with 15 bases lying between them. CDR3 protein: CASSFTPRAGTEAFF. CDR3 sequence (DNA): TGTGCCAGCAGCTTCACCCCCAGGGCTGGCACTGAAGCTTTCTTT.

J is TRBJ2-1 and V is TRBV18; the match to TRBD2 covers 9 bases. After removal of 3 bases from V and 4 bases from J, the junction contained 4 bases not matched to a gene. Germline V gene lookup returns CDR1 KGHSH and CDR2 LQKENI. This CDR3 is built from 15 residues. The CDR3, as DNA: TGTGCCAGCTCACCCCAGACTAGCGGATACAATGAGCAGTTCTTC. Translating gives CASSPQTSGYNEQFF.

V is TRBV27 and J is TRBJ1-2; 9 bases agree with TRBD1. CDR1 MNHEY and CDR2 SMNVEV come from the germline V gene (reference sequence). Trimming took 3 bases from V and 7 from J; bases not matched to a gene: 6. CDR3 size: 14 residues. CDR3 residues: CASSLSGTGSGYTF. DNA for the CDR3: TGTGCCAGCAGTTTGTCCGGGACAGGGAGTGGCTACACCTTC.